Each of the 30 T cell receptor beta chains below was sequenced from the same sample in a study of memory CD4+ T cells and cytomegalovirus serostatus (dated by TCRdb to the late 2010s). Libraries were constructed by the immunoSEQ multiplex PCR assay. Imported from immuneACCESS, the table was reduced by TCRdb to in-frame sequences with V and J called. These copies leave out some clones; in studies compared against another copy, an unresolved V gene accounts for under half, and the cause of the remainder is not known. The sample table contains 35,000 to 45,000 clones; only one count was recorded for around 79% of them. Jointly, the top ten make up 0.6% to 0.9% of the sample. A FACSAria II was used to sort memory CD4+ T cells, defined as single viable CD3+CD4+CD8-CD45RO+ cells. Sequenced input: memory CD4+ T cells from blood. These receptors all come from an adult in good health and CMV-seronegative.

The V call is TRBV18, the J call TRBJ2-5; possibly TRBD2 for D (6 bases). The CDR3 covers 14 residues. Germline CDR1 KGHSH, CDR2 LQKENI. The V and J ends lost 2 bases and 4 bases respectively, with 11 bases between them. The CDR3 sequence: CASSPFRGLETQYF. Here the CDR3 DNA reads TGTGCCAGCTCACCATTCCGGGGGTTAGAGACCCAGTACTTC.

In this sample, this clone is medium-sized. The V and J genes are TRBV10-3 and TRBJ1-5; TRBD1 aligns across 9 bases. The CDR3 contains 16 residues. After removal of 0 bases from V and 5 bases from J, the junction contained 5 bases not matched to a gene. Per the germline V gene, CDR1 is ENHRY and CDR2 is SYGVKD. Here the CDR3 reads CAISESRQGEDQPQHF. The CDR3 DNA reads as TGTGCCATCAGTGAGTCCCGACAGGGGGAGGATCAGCCCCAGCATTTT.

The chain has TRBV30 and TRBJ1-3, with a tentative D call TRBD1 (5 bases). The CDR3 length is 15 residues. The germline V gene has CDR1 GTSNPN and CDR2 SVGIG (reference sequence). CDR3 in amino acids: CAWGRTSTSGNTIYF. DNA for the CDR3: TGTGCTTGGGGGAGGACGTCCACCTCTGGAAACACCATATATTTT.

The J gene is TRBJ2-7, the V gene TRBV7-3; D not resolved. CDR3 length: 13 amino acids. The germline V and J ends were trimmed by 4 bases and 6 bases, with 13 bases remaining between them. Germline V CDR1 and CDR2: SGHTA, FQGTGA. CDR3 residues: CASSSTVAAEQYF. DNA for the CDR3: TGTGCCAGCAGCTCTACAGTGGCGGCCGAGCAGTACTTC.

This clone was detected a few times. This chain joins TRBV25-1 and TRBJ1-6; no reliable D call. The CDR3 is 15 residues long. The V end lost 1 base, the J end lost 4 bases, and 8 bases lay between the germline ends. CDR1 MGHDK and CDR2 SYGVNS come from the germline V gene. The CDR3 region is CASSESEGYNSPLHF. The CDR3 DNA reads as TGTGCCAGCAGTGAATCAGAGGGTTATAATTCACCCCTCCACTTT.

The CDR3 region is CARNLGGGTDYGYTF. The CDR3 bases are TGTGCCAGAAACCTAGGAGGGGGCACTGACTATGGCTACACCTTC. This chain uses TRBV2 with TRBJ1-2; TRBD1 matches at 7 bases. Losses at the gene ends were 9 bases for V and 3 bases for J; bases not matched to a gene: 13. CDR3 length: 15 amino acids. Germline lookup yields CDR1 SNHLY and CDR2 FYNNEI.

This sequence joins TRBV29-1 and TRBJ2-5, with a weak D call TRBD2 (6 bases). Looked up from germline, CDR1 is SQVTM and CDR2 is ANQGSEA. The CDR3 contains 15 residues. Trimming took 2 bases from V and 4 from J, leaving 17 bases between them. In DNA form, the CDR3 reads TGCAGCGTTGAAAAGGAGGGACGGTTAGGAGAGACCCAGTACTTC. It is translated as CSVEKEGRLGETQYF.

This clone was observed a few times. The V call is TRBV2, the J call TRBJ1-1; 7 positions agree with TRBD1. V was pared by 6 bases and J by 2 bases, with 6 bases of the junction left unmatched. Germline V CDR1 and CDR2: SNHLY, FYNNEI. This CDR3 has 14 amino acids. As DNA, the CDR3 is TGTGCCAGCAGGGCCAGGGGGATTAACACTGAAGCTTTCTTT. Encoded protein: CASRARGINTEAFF.

The table lists this clone with a count of one. The V gene is TRBV6-5, the J gene TRBJ1-6; 7 bases match TRBD1. The CDR3 is 13 residues long. J gave up 11 bases and V 8 bases, and 9 bases lay outside the gene matches. Germline CDR1 reads MNHEY; CDR2 reads SVGAGI. The CDR3 DNA follows: TGTGCCAGCGGAGGGACAGAGCATCCACCCCTCCACTTT. Its protein product is CASGGTEHPPLHF.

V and J are TRBV29-1 and TRBJ1-2; D remains ambiguous. The V gene's germline CDR1 is SQVTM and CDR2 ANQGSEA. Trimming took off 7 bases at V and 3 bases at J, with 15 bases between the two ends. This CDR3 contains 13 residues. The CDR3 loop reads CSADIKGYYGYTF. The CDR3 nucleotides read TGCAGCGCAGACATCAAGGGATACTATGGCTACACCTTC.

The chain links TRBV2 to TRBJ1-2, with 10 bases identical to TRBD1. CDR1 and CDR2 from the germline V gene are SNHLY and FYNNEI. Unmatched junction bases numbered 9, after V lost 6 bases and J lost 5 bases. The CDR3 loop spans 15 amino acids. The CDR3 is CASSSGQGGPYGYTF. CDR3 bases: TGTGCCAGCAGCTCCGGACAGGGGGGCCCGTATGGCTACACCTTC.

The chain is built from TRBV2 and TRBJ1-6; maybe TRBD1 (6 bases). The CDR3 runs to 13 residues. V was shortened by 6 bases and J by 4 bases, with 7 bases between the two germline ends. Germline-derived CDR1 and CDR2 are SNHLY and FYNNEI. The CDR3 reads CASSGQYNSPLHF. Here the CDR3 DNA reads TGTGCCAGCAGCGGACAGTATAATTCACCCCTCCACTTT.

The CDR3 protein is CASSELGHSYEQYF. In DNA form, the CDR3 reads TGTGCCAGCAGTGAACTTGGACACTCCTACGAGCAGTACTTC. This chain joins TRBV6-1 and TRBJ2-7; the D gene is possibly TRBD1 (5 bases). Deletions cut 2 bases from V and 0 bases from J, with 8 bases between. The germline V gene encodes CDR1 MNHNS and CDR2 SASEGT. There are 14 residues in the CDR3.

The sample holds one count of this clone. The V gene is TRBV7-8, the J gene TRBJ1-4, with D possibly TRBD1 on 5 matching bases. This CDR3 has 16 residues. V lost 5 bases and J 5 bases, leaving 18 bases between the germline ends. CDR1 is SGHVS, CDR2 FQNEAQ, per germline. DNA for the CDR3: TGTGCCAGCAGCCCCCTAAGTAGGGGCGGAAATGAAAAACTGTTTTTT. Amino acid sequence: CASSPLSRGGNEKLFF.

The chain couples TRBV2 to TRBJ2-2; TRBD1 matches 7 bases. V dropped 4 bases and J dropped 3; count of bases not matched to a gene: 8. This CDR3 is built from 16 residues. Germline V gene sequence: CDR1 SNHLY, CDR2 FYNNEI. In DNA form, the CDR3 reads TGTGCCAGCAGTGGGGGACAGAAGGGCCACACCGGGGAGCTGTTTTTT. Protein product: CASSGGQKGHTGELFF. Drawing the rest from reference TRBV2 and TRBJ2-2, the complete variable domain is EPEVTQTPSHQVTQMGQEVILRCVPISNHLYFYWYRQILGQKVEFLVSFYNNEISEKSEIFDDQFSVERPDGSNFTLKIRSTKLEDSAMYFCASSGGQKGHTGELFFGEGSRLTVL.

The V gene is TRBV6-1, the J gene TRBJ1-2; 10 nucleotides line up with TRBD1. Germline V gene data show CDR1 as MNHNS and CDR2 as SASEGT. There are 16 residues in the CDR3. Trimming removed 2 bases from V and 4 bases from J; junction bases left unmatched: 7. Written as DNA, the CDR3 is TGTGCCAGCAGTGAAAAGTGGGGACAGGGGCCCTATGGCTACACCTTC. It codes for CASSEKWGQGPYGYTF.

The chain uses TRBV6-1 and TRBJ1-1; D gene uncertain. Trimming removed 4 bases at V and 0 bases at J, with 15 bases between. The CDR3 is 16 amino acids. CDR1 is MNHNS, CDR2 SASEGT, per germline. This CDR3 reads CASSAVTSGMNTEAFF. The CDR3 DNA follows: TGTGCCAGCAGTGCTGTGACAAGTGGTATGAACACTGAAGCTTTCTTT.

The V gene is TRBV19, the J gene TRBJ1-5; no clear D gene. The germline gives CDR1 LNHDA, CDR2 SQIVND (reference sequence). V lost 2 bases to trimming and J lost 6 bases, with 17 bases between them. The CDR3 totals 16 residues. The CDR3 DNA reads as TGTGCCAGTAGTATAAAGACGCTGGGCAAAGGTCAGCCCCAGCATTTT. Translation: CASSIKTLGKGQPQHF.

CDR3 nucleotides: TGTGCCAGCAGCGTAGGTCAAGAGACCCAGTACTTC. It is translated as CASSVGQETQYF. This rearrangement joins TRBV9 to TRBJ2-5; the D is unclear. CDR3 length: 12 amino acids. The ends were cut back, 0 bases at V and 2 bases at J, with 2 bases in the middle. Germline CDR1 is SGDLS and CDR2 is YYNGEE.

The rearrangement uses TRBV19 and TRBJ1-6; maybe TRBD1 (6 bases). Per germline, CDR1 LNHDA and CDR2 SQIVND (reference sequence). The V end lost 6 bases, the J end lost 0 bases, and 15 bases lay between the germline ends. There are 17 residues in the CDR3. CDR3: CASSRWGTSSYNSPLHF. The DNA for the CDR3 is TGTGCCAGTAGCCGTTGGGGGACAAGCTCCTATAATTCACCCCTCCACTTT.

The V gene is TRBV11-2, the J gene TRBJ1-1, with 10 positions matching TRBD1. V lost 7 bases and J lost 2; bases outside the gene matches: 7. Germline loops: CDR1 SGHAT, CDR2 FQNNGV. The CDR3 extends over 15 amino acids. Here the CDR3 reads CASKPRDRGNTEAFF. In DNA, the CDR3 is TGTGCCAGCAAACCCCGGGACAGGGGCAACACTGAAGCTTTCTTT.

The chain uses TRBV30 and TRBJ1-5; 10 bases are a match to TRBD1. Germline V lookup: CDR1 GTSNPN, CDR2 SVGIG (reference sequence). The CDR3 sequence is 15 residues long. The trim removed 3 bases at V and 8 bases at J, leaving 10 bases unmatched. The DNA of the CDR3 is TGTGCCTGGAGCGGCCGGGACAGGGGCCCTGAGCCCCAGCATTTT. It is translated as CAWSGRDRGPEPQHF.

The chain carries TRBV7-8 and TRBJ1-2; D remains ambiguous. Germline V gene data show CDR1 as SGHVS and CDR2 as FQNEAQ. This CDR3 has 13 amino acids. Trimming left V 2 bases short and J 6 bases short, with 10 bases between. CDR3 in DNA: TGTGCCAGCAGCTTAAGGACTGCCAATGGCTACACCTTC. Encoded protein: CASSLRTANGYTF.

The gene calls are TRBV5-6 and TRBJ1-6; D unclear. Germline values: CDR1 SGHDT, CDR2 YYEEEE. CDR3 length: 13 residues. Trimming took 4 bases from V and 10 from J, leaving 12 bases between them. The CDR3 protein is CASSLTQRSPLHF. In nucleotides, the CDR3 is TGTGCCAGCAGCCTGACGCAACGGTCACCCCTCCACTTT. The complete variable domain, with remaining parts taken from reference TRBV5-6 and TRBJ1-6, reads DAGVTQSPTHLIKTRGQQVTLRCSPKSGHDTVSWYQQALGQGPQFIFQYYEEEERQRGNFPDRFSGHQFPNYSSELNVNALLLGDSALYLCASSLTQRSPLHFGNGTRLTVT.

This chain's CDR3 is CASSGGANYGYTF. CDR3 sequence (DNA): TGTGCCAGCAGCGGCGGGGCTAACTATGGCTACACCTTC. This chain links TRBV6-1 with TRBJ1-2; D gene ambiguous. CDR1 MNHNS and CDR2 SASEGT come from the germline V gene. The ends were cut back, 6 bases at V and 0 bases at J, with 8 bases in the middle. This CDR3 is built from 13 residues.

The chain couples TRBV7-2 to TRBJ2-7; D is undetermined. The ends were cut back, 0 bases at V and 3 bases at J, with 6 bases in the middle. CDR3 size: 13 residues. Germline CDR1 is SGHTA and CDR2 is FQGNSA. Here the CDR3 DNA reads TGTGCCAGCAGCTTAGCCCCGGGCTACGAGCAGTACTTC. It codes for CASSLAPGYEQYF.

The CDR3 region is CAWSKGQKTYEQYF. CDR3 nucleotide sequence: TGTGCCTGGAGTAAAGGACAAAAGACCTACGAGCAGTACTTC. The gene calls are TRBV30 and TRBJ2-7, with TRBD1 as a possible D gene (5 bases). The CDR3 consists of 14 residues. V was pared by 2 bases and J by 2 bases, with 13 bases between. Per germline, CDR1 GTSNPN and CDR2 SVGIG (reference sequence).

The chain links TRBV5-1 to TRBJ1-2; 9 bases fit TRBD1. CDR1 SGHRS and CDR2 YFSETQ come from the germline V gene. This CDR3 is 14 amino acids long. J lost 8 bases, V lost 4 bases, and 9 bases had no gene match. The CDR3, as DNA: TGCGCCAGCAGCGGGGTCGGACAGGGGACCGGCTACACCTTC. Its translation is CASSGVGQGTGYTF.

The rearrangement links TRBV2 to TRBJ2-5, with D hard to call. Trimming shortened V by 6 bases and J by 5 bases, and 16 bases separated the two germline ends. CDR3 size: 14 residues. Germline-derived CDR1 and CDR2 are SNHLY and FYNNEI. In DNA form, the CDR3 reads TGTGCCAGCAGCGAAAGCAGGTCGGGCGAGACCCAGTACTTC. This encodes CASSESRSGETQYF.

This clone is judged medium-sized. This chain connects TRBV2 to TRBJ2-7, with D unclear. The germline gives CDR1 SNHLY, CDR2 FYNNEI. This CDR3 has 16 residues. V was pared by 3 bases and J by 1 base, with 16 bases between. The DNA of the CDR3 is TGTGCCAGCAGTGACTTGGCAAAGGAGAAATCCTACGAGCAGTACTTC. This translates into CASSDLAKEKSYEQYF.